These 21 T cell receptor beta chains originate from one sample sequenced in a study of blood T cell repertoires in COVID-19. Assay: immunoSEQ multiplex PCR; the TCRdb copy retains only in-frame clones and omits some. This table has 200,000 to 250,000 clones, around four fifths appearing once. The sequenced sample consisted of peripheral blood. These receptors were taken from a woman in her forties with active or convalescent COVID-19.

The rearrangement joins TRBV6-1 to TRBJ2-3; 12 bases map to TRBD1. Germline V lookup: CDR1 MNHNS, CDR2 SASEGT. This CDR3 is built from 18 residues. After removal of 4 bases from V and 4 bases from J, the junction contained 12 bases not matched to a gene. The CDR3 DNA is TGTGCCAGCAGTGGAATCCCCCGGGGGACAGGGGGCGCAGATACGCAGTATTTT. Translating it yields CASSGIPRGTGGADTQYF.

This clone was seen a handful of times. This chain uses TRBV28 with TRBJ1-4; 11 bases match TRBD1. The length of the CDR3 is 20 residues. V lost 7 bases and J lost 2; bases outside the gene matches: 18. The V gene's germline CDR1 is MDHEN and CDR2 SYDVKM. In DNA, the CDR3 is TGTGCCAGCAATTTTCCCACCACCGGGACAGGGGGAGCGACTAATGAAAAACTGTTTTTT. Translated: CASNFPTTGTGGATNEKLFF.

This clone has only one observation. The chain couples TRBV6-5 to TRBJ1-6, with D possibly TRBD1 on 5 matching bases. The CDR3 covers 16 residues. Between the trimmed V and J ends, which lost 2 bases and 6 bases, there was a span of 14 bases. From germline, CDR1 is MNHEY and CDR2 SVGAGI. The CDR3, as DNA: TGTGCCAGCAGTTACGGGGCCTCCGGGCGTAATTCACCCCTCCACTTT. It translates to CASSYGASGRNSPLHF.

The rearrangement links TRBV7-2 to TRBJ1-2; TRBD1 might be the D (5 bases). Trimming shortened V by 3 bases and J by 6 bases, and 17 bases separated the two germline ends. Germline CDR1 and CDR2: SGHTA and FQGNSA. This CDR3 has 15 amino acids. The DNA for the CDR3 is TGTGCCAGCAGCTTTCCGGCCGGGGGTGCGGATGGCTACACCTTC. Translating gives CASSFPAGGADGYTF.

The gene calls are TRBV7-2 and TRBJ1-3; TRBD1 is a possible D gene (6 bases). This CDR3 comprises 14 residues. The V gene lost 5 bases and the J gene lost 2 bases, with 10 bases spanning the gap. Germline assignment: CDR1 SGHTA and CDR2 FQGNSA. This chain's CDR3 is CASSMRTAGNTIYF. Here the CDR3 DNA reads TGTGCCAGCAGCATGAGGACAGCTGGAAACACCATATATTTT. The complete variable domain, with remaining parts taken from reference TRBV7-2 and TRBJ1-3, reads GAGVSQSPSNKVTEKGKDVELRCDPISGHTALYWYRQSLGQGLEFLIYFQGNSAPDKSGLPSDRFSAERTGGSVSTLTIQRTQQEDSAVYLCASSMRTAGNTIYFGEGSWLTVV.

This chain joins TRBV28 and TRBJ1-5; TRBD1 aligns across 9 bases. Germline CDR1 MDHEN, CDR2 SYDVKM. The CDR3 consists of 13 residues. Trimming took 6 bases from V and 6 from J; bases not matched to a gene: 3. CDR3 nucleotide sequence: TGTGCCAGCAGGGGACAGGGAGGTCAGCCCCAGCATTTT. Its translation is CASRGQGGQPQHF.

V gene TRBV5-1 combines with J gene TRBJ1-3, with D uncertain. The CDR3 spans 14 residues. Trimming removed 4 bases at V and 4 bases at J, with 12 bases between. In germline, CDR1 is SGHRS, CDR2 YFSETQ. CDR3 sequence: CASSLAGQGNTIYF. The DNA for the CDR3 is TGCGCCAGCAGCCTTGCAGGCCAAGGAAACACCATATATTTT.

The rearrangement joins TRBV27 to TRBJ1-2, with 8 positions matching TRBD1. CDR3 length equals 16 residues. Germline assignment: CDR1 MNHEY and CDR2 SMNVEV (reference sequence). With V trimmed by 4 bases and J by 4 bases, 11 bases remained unmatched. CDR3 protein: CASSYRQGARGYGYTF. CDR3 sequence (DNA): TGTGCCAGCAGTTACCGTCAGGGGGCGCGGGGCTATGGCTACACCTTC.

The chain links TRBV7-3 to TRBJ1-2; no definite D call. Trimming took off 3 bases at V and 6 bases at J, with 17 bases between the two ends. The CDR3 spans 15 residues. CDR1 SGHTA and CDR2 FQGTGA come from the germline V gene. The CDR3 DNA is TGTGCCAGCAGCTTCGGGTACCCGCCGACTGATGGCTACACCTTC. Its translation: CASSFGYPPTDGYTF.

The genes are TRBV11-3 and TRBJ2-2, with D tentatively TRBD1 (5 bases). CDR1 SGHNT and CDR2 YENEEA come from the germline V gene. The CDR3 extends over 12 amino acids. The germline V and J ends were trimmed by 2 bases and 8 bases, with 6 bases remaining between them. The CDR3 reads CASSLQGGELFF. CDR3 nucleotide sequence: TGTGCCAGCAGCTTACAGGGTGGGGAGCTGTTTTTT.

This chain links TRBV5-1 with TRBJ1-1, with D perhaps TRBD1 (5 bases). With 7 bases removed from V and 0 bases from J, the gap between germline ends came to 10 bases. Germline lookup yields CDR1 SGHRS and CDR2 YFSETQ. This CDR3 region has 13 residues. CDR3 loop: CASAREMNTEAFF. CDR3 DNA: TGCGCCAGCGCCAGGGAAATGAACACTGAAGCTTTCTTT.

This chain joins TRBV7-3 and TRBJ2-2, with 12 bases that match TRBD2. V trimming: 5 bases; J trimming: 8 bases; junction bases outside the gene matches: 9. This CDR3 has 16 amino acids. Germline V gives CDR1 SGHTA, CDR2 FQGTGA. CDR3 sequence reads: CASSPRTSGAGGELFF. Here the CDR3 DNA reads TGTGCCAGCAGCCCGCGGACTAGCGGGGCTGGGGGGGAGCTGTTTTTT.

The chain couples TRBV6-5 to TRBJ1-2, with D possibly matching TRBD1 (5 bases). CDR3 length: 14 amino acids. V shed 0 bases and J shed 5 bases, with 10 bases lying between them. From germline, CDR1 is MNHEY and CDR2 SVGAGI. CDR3 in DNA: TGTGCCAGCAGTTACTCGGGGGGGAGATATGGCTACACCTTC. Protein product: CASSYSGGRYGYTF.

The V call is TRBV7-6, the J call TRBJ1-2; D uncertain. The CDR3 covers 13 residues. Germline V gene lookup returns CDR1 SGHVS and CDR2 FNYEAQ. Trimming pared 0 bases from V and 8 bases from J, leaving 10 bases between. This CDR3 is CASSLAEGRGYTF. The CDR3 region has the DNA TGTGCCAGCAGCTTAGCAGAGGGTAGAGGCTACACCTTC. The full variable domain, its missing parts supplied by reference TRBV7-6 and TRBJ1-2, is GAGVSQSPRYKVTKRGQDVALRCDPISGHVSLYWYRQALGQGPEFLTYFNYEAQQDKSGLPNDRFSAERPEGSISTLTIQRTEQRDSAMYRCASSLAEGRGYTFGSGTRLTVV.

This CDR3 reads CASSRGGEQFF. The CDR3 region has the DNA TGTGCCAGCAGTCGAGGAGGTGAGCAGTTCTTC. The rearrangement joins TRBV6-2 or TRBV6-3 to TRBJ2-1; TRBD2 is a possible D gene (5 bases). Germline CDR1 reads MNHEY; CDR2 reads SVGEGT. V was shortened by 5 bases and J by 9 bases, with 8 bases between the two germline ends. The CDR3 spans 11 residues.

The sample holds one count of this clone. The gene calls are TRBV6-6 and TRBJ2-7, with D possibly being TRBD2 (6 bases). The CDR3 contains 13 residues. Looked up from germline, CDR1 is MNHNY and CDR2 is SVGAGI (reference sequence). V lost 6 bases to trimming and J lost 7 bases, with 16 bases between them. The CDR3 coding sequence is TGTGCCAGCAGCCACGGAGGGTCACGGGAGCAGTACGTC. Its protein product is CASSHGGSREQYV.

This clone was seen a single time. The chain couples TRBV5-1 to TRBJ1-4; 7 nucleotides match TRBD1. CDR1 and CDR2 from the germline V gene are SGHRS and YFSETQ. This CDR3 comprises 16 residues. V was pared by 3 bases and J by 2 bases, with 7 bases of the junction left unmatched. The CDR3 here is CASSSGQSVTNEKLFF. DNA for the CDR3: TGCGCCAGCAGCTCGGGACAGTCGGTTACTAATGAAAAACTGTTTTTT.

This clone was counted a single time. The chain couples TRBV5-1 to TRBJ1-4; the D gene is possibly TRBD1 (5 bases). Between the trimmed V and J ends, which lost 1 base and 0 bases, there was a span of 10 bases. Germline V lookup: CDR1 SGHRS, CDR2 YFSETQ. The CDR3 contains 16 residues. Written as DNA, the CDR3 is TGCGCCAGCAGCTTGACAGGCCTCACAACTAATGAAAAACTGTTTTTT. Its protein is CASSLTGLTTNEKLFF.

This chain connects TRBV6-5 to TRBJ1-2; 8 nucleotides align to TRBD1. Germline CDR1 is MNHEY and CDR2 is SVGAGI. Unmatched junction bases numbered 5, after V lost 5 bases and J lost 3 bases. The CDR3 totals 14 residues. The CDR3 DNA reads as TGTGCCAGCAGTAACCCGGGACAGGACTATGGCTACACCTTC. It specifies CASSNPGQDYGYTF.

This clone was recorded once. V and J are TRBV7-9 and TRBJ2-7; a possible D gene is TRBD1 (5 bases). Germline lookup yields CDR1 SEHNR and CDR2 FQNEAQ (reference sequence). CDR3 size: 14 residues. V was clipped by 0 bases and J by 3 bases, with 9 bases between them. DNA for the CDR3: TGTGCCAGCAGCTTAGCCCAGGGTAACTACGAGCAGTACTTC. Encoded protein: CASSLAQGNYEQYF.

The chain combines TRBV5-4 with TRBJ2-2; perhaps TRBD2 as D (5 bases). CDR3 length equals 15 residues. CDR1 is SGHNT and CDR2 is YYREEE in the germline V gene (reference sequence). V was clipped by 4 bases and J by 0 bases, with 10 bases between them. CDR3 bases: TGTGCCAGCAGCGTTCTAGCCACGAACACCGGGGAGCTGTTTTTT. It specifies CASSVLATNTGELFF.